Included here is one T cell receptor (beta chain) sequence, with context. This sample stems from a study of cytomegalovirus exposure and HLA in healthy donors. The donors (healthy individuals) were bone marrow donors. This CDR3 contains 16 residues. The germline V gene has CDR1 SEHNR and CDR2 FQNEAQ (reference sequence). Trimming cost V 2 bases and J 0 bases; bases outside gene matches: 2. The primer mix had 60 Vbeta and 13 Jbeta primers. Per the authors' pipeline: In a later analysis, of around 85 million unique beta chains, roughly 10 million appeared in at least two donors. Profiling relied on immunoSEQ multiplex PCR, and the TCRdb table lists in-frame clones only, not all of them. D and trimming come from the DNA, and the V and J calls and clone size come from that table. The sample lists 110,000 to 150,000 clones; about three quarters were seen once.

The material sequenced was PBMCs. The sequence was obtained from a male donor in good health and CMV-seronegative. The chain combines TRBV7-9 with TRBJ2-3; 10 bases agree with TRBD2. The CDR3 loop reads CASSLLAGASTDTQYF. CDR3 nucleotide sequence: TGTGCCAGCAGCTTACTAGCGGGAGCTAGCACAGATACGCAGTATTTT. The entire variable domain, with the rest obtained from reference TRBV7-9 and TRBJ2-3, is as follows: DTGVSQNPRHKITKRGQNVTFRCDPISEHNRLYWYRQTLGQGPEFLTYFQNEAQLEKSRLLSDRFSAERPKGSFSTLEIQRTEQGDSAMYLCASSLLAGASTDTQYFGPGTRLTVL.